Detailed here is one T cell receptor beta chain. Germline V gene data show CDR1 as SEHNR and CDR2 as FQNEAQ (reference sequence). The CDR3 extends over 14 amino acids. Germline trimming cut 4 bases from V and 4 bases from J; bases unmatched to any gene: 6. Per the original data handling: Estimation of nucleated cell counts relied on the amplification of reference gene primers. Sequencing used immunoSEQ multiplex PCR; TCRdb keeps in-frame clones, though not all of them. V, J and clone size reflect that table, while D and trimming were determined from the DNA. This sample carries around 150,000 clones, around four fifths of them seen once, and the ten largest clones take approximately 10%. This sample was included in a study of blood T cell repertoires in COVID-19.

This clonotype was obtained from a human donor in a cohort sampled during active COVID-19. The V call is TRBV7-9, the J call TRBJ2-7; 8 bases are a match to TRBD1. Sequences were obtained from peripheral blood. CDR3 nucleotide sequence: TGTGCCAGCAGCTCCCGGGACAGGCGTTACGAGCAGTACTTC. It translates to CASSSRDRRYEQYF. The variable domain in full, completed from reference TRBV7-9 and TRBJ2-7, reads DTGVSQNPRHKITKRGQNVTFRCDPISEHNRLYWYRQTLGQGPEFLTYFQNEAQLEKSRLLSDRFSAERPKGSFSTLEIQRTEQGDSAMYLCASSSRDRRYEQYFGPGTRLTVT.